This entry concerns a single T cell receptor (beta chain). The CDR3 spans 13 residues. Unmatched junction bases numbered 3, after V lost 6 bases and J lost 3 bases. Germline V gene sequence: CDR1 ENHRY, CDR2 SYGVKD. The data stem from a study of blood T cell repertoires in COVID-19. The wider study: Specimens from acute and convalescent COVID-19 originated in the United States, Italy and Spain.

Methods used by the authors: Amplifying reference gene primers gave estimates of nucleated cell counts. Here immunoSEQ multiplex PCR was the method, and the copy in TCRdb shows in-frame clones only, minus some. That table is the source of V, J and clone size, and D and trimming were worked out from the DNA. The profile shows 130,000 to 150,000 clones, 75% to 85% of them singletons. The chain employs TRBV10-3 and TRBJ1-2; 8 nucleotides match TRBD1. The TCR sequence derives from a human donor with acute or convalescent COVID-19. The donor label of this sample is uncertain. Source material: peripheral blood. The CDR3 region is CAIRAGGDYGYTF. The CDR3 DNA sequence: TGTGCCATCAGAGCAGGGGGCGACTATGGCTACACCTTC.